This T cell receptor (beta chain) was sequenced during a study of T cells in Graves' hyperthyroidism and ophthalmopathy. General observations from the study: Researchers found most expanded thyroid clonotypes above 0.001 in blood as well.

Regions amplified from RNA transcripts were the TCR beta CDR3 regions. HTBI primers drove first-round RT-PCR of the TCR CDR3. MiXCR, applied by TCRdb to the multiplex PCR reads, yields one record per CDR3 protein. Among 490,000 or so distinct CDR3 sequences listed, 35% to 50% were seen once. Many counts were recorded for this clonotype. Antigen specificity is unknown. Patients were excluded for uncontrolled infection, other autoimmune disease, pregnancy or lactation. For the diagnoses, clinical symptoms, serum thyroxine and TRAb, thyroid ultrasound and orbital computed tomography were used. Germline-derived CDR1 and CDR2 are SNHLY and FYNNEI. CDR3 length: 14 residues. The junction had 6 bases not matched to a gene; V was cut back by 8 bases and J by 5 bases.

The TCR sequence derives from an adult woman with Graves' disease, either hyperthyroidism or ophthalmopathy (not recorded which). Material: peripheral blood or thyroid tissue (not recorded which). The chain carries TRBV2 and TRBJ2-5, with 12 bases identical to TRBD1. The CDR3 region is CASSGQGAWETQYF. The CDR3 DNA reads as TGTGCCAGCTCGGGACAGGGGGCCTGGGAGACCCAGTACTTC.